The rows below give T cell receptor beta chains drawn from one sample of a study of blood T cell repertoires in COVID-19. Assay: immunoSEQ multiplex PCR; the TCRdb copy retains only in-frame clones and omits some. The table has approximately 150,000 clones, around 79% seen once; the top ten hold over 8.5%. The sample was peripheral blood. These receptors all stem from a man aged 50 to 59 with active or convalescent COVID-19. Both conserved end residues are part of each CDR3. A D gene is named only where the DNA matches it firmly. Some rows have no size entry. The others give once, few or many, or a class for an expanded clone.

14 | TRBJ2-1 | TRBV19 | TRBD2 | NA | CARPAGGAYNEQFF | TGTGCCAGACCAGCGGGAGGAGCCTACAATGAGCAGTTCTTC
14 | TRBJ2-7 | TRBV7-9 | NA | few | CASSLDTASYEQYF | TGTGCCAGCAGCTTAGATACAGCCTCCTACGAGCAGTACTTC
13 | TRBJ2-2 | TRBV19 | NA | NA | CASSIGVPGELFF | TGTGCCAGTAGTATCGGAGTCCCCGGGGAGCTGTTTTTT
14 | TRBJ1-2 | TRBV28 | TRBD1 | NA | CASSLDRGNYGYTF | TGTGCCAGCAGTTTAGACAGGGGGAACTATGGCTACACCTTC
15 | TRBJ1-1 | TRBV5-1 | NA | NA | CASSLGGFENTEAFF | TGCGCCAGCAGCCTGGGAGGGTTTGAGAACACTGAAGCTTTCTTT
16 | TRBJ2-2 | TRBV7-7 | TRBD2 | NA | CASSPSASGRSGELFF | TGTGCTAGCAGCCCGTCGGCTAGCGGGAGGTCCGGGGAGCTGTTTTTT
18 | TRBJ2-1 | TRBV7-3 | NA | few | CASSLTPLRDAWYNEQFF | TGTGCCAGCAGCTTAACGCCCCTACGGGATGCATGGTACAATGAGCAGTTCTTC
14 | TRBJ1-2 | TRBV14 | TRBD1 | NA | CASSQTGGVYGYTF | TGTGCCAGCAGCCAAACAGGGGGGGTCTATGGCTACACCTTC
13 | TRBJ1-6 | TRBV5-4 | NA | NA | CASSFIGESPLHF | TGTGCCAGCAGCTTTATAGGGGAATCACCCCTCCACTTT
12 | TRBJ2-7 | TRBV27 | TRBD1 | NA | CASSFRGREQYF | TGTGCCAGCAGTTTCAGGGGGCGAGAGCAGTACTTC
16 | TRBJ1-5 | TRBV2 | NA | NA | CASRLLGAGGNQPQHF | TGTGCCAGCAGGCTATTAGGGGCGGGGGGCAATCAGCCCCAGCATTTT
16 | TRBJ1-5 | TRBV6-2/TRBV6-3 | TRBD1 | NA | CASSYGRDRVNQPQHF | TGTGCCAGCAGTTACGGCCGGGACAGGGTAAATCAGCCCCAGCATTTT
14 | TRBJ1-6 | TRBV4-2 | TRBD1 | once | CASRRDRGDSPLHF | TGTGCCAGCAGAAGGGACAGGGGGGATTCACCCCTCCACTTT
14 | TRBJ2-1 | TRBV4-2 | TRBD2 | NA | CASSPSGLYNEQFF | TGTGCCAGCAGCCCTAGCGGACTATACAATGAGCAGTTCTTC
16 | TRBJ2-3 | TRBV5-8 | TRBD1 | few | CASRPLDRGSTDTQYF | TGTGCCAGCAGACCCCTTGACAGGGGTAGCACAGATACGCAGTATTTT
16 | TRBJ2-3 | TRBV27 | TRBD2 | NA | CASSLLAGVGADTQYF | TGTGCCAGCAGTTTATTAGCGGGAGTAGGCGCAGATACGCAGTATTTT
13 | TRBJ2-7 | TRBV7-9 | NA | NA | CASGTPISYEQYF | TGTGCCAGTGGGACACCCATCTCCTACGAGCAGTACTTC
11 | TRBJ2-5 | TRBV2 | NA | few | CASSPQETQYF | TGTGCCAGCAGCCCTCAAGAGACCCAGTACTTC
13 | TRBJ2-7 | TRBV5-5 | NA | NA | CASSLPSSYEQYF | TGTGCCAGCAGCTTGCCCAGTTCCTACGAGCAGTACTTC
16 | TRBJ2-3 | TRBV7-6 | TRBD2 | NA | CASSLLAEGSTDTQYF | TGTGCCAGCAGCTTACTAGCGGAGGGGAGCACAGATACGCAGTATTTT
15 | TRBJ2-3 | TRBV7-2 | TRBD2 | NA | CASSLNGGSTDTQYF | TGTGCCAGCAGCTTAAATGGCGGGAGTACAGATACGCAGTATTTT
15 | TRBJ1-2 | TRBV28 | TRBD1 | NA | CASSSSLTGGYGYTF | TGTGCCAGCAGTTCAAGTTTGACAGGGGGCTATGGCTACACCTTC
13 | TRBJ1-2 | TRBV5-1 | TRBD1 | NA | CASSLEDRSSYTF | TGCGCCAGCAGCTTGGAGGACAGGTCCAGCTACACCTTC
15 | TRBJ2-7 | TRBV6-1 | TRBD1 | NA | CASSESPDRAYEQYF | TGTGCCAGCAGTGAATCCCCGGACAGGGCCTACGAGCAGTACTTC
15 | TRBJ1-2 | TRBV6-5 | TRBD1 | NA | CASSYSLGGRYGYTF | TGTGCCAGCAGTTACTCATTAGGGGGCCGGTATGGCTACACCTTC
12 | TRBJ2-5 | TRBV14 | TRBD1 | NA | CASRQGAETQYF | TGTGCCAGCCGACAGGGAGCCGAGACCCAGTACTTC
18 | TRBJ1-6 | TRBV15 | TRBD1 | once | CATSRDIAGTGIGSPLHF | TGTGCCACCAGCAGAGATATTGCCGGGACAGGGATAGGTTCACCCCTCCACTTT
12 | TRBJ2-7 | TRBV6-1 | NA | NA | CASSDIRYEQYF | TGTGCCAGCAGTGACATCAGGTACGAGCAGTACTTC